This TCR beta chain was observed in a study of radiation and T cells in renal cell carcinoma. Study findings and constraints: Pretreatment tumor biopsies were lacking, so baseline clonotypes are unknown. In blood, top tumor clones expanded by 2 weeks, shrinking by 4.

Comment on this clone: Its antigen is unidentified.

Here immunoSEQ multiplex PCR was the method, and the copy in TCRdb shows in-frame clones only, minus some. The sample includes some 150,000 clones, less than 90% of them seen just once. CDR3 length equals 13 residues. V was clipped by 5 bases and J by 7 bases, with 11 bases between them. The germline V gene encodes CDR1 SEHNR and CDR2 FQNEAQ (reference sequence). Time point here: blood 4 weeks post-SBRT, at nephrectomy. The treatment denotes: 15 Gy SBRT to primary tumor, nephrectomy 4 weeks later. Nephrectomy followed 15 Gy stereotactic body radiation by 4 weeks. Blood was sampled at baseline, 2 weeks and 4 weeks after SBRT.

The receptor's source is a woman in her fifties or sixties with renal cell carcinoma. The V call is TRBV7-9, the J call TRBJ1-4; D is possibly TRBD1 (5 bases). The material was blood, obtained from a patient whose treatment included radiotherapy and nephrectomy. The CDR3 region is CASSTQGTEKLFF. The CDR3 region has the DNA TGTGCCAGCAGCACTCAGGGTACTGAAAAACTGTTTTTT.